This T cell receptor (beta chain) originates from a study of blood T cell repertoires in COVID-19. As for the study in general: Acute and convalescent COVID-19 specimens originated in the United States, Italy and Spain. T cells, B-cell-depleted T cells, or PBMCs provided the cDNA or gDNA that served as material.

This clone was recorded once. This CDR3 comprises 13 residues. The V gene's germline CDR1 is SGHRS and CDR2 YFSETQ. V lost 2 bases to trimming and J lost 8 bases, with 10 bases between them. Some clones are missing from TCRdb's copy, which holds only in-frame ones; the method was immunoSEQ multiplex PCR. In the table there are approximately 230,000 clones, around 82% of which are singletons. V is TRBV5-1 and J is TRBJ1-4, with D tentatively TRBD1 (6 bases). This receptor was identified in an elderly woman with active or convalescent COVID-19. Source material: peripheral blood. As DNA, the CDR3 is TGCGCCAGCAGCTTAACAGGGAACGAAAAACTGTTTTTT. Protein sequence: CASSLTGNEKLFF. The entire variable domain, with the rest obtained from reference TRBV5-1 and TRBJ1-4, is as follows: KAGVTQTPRYLIKTRGQQVTLSCSPISGHRSVSWYQQTPGQGLQFLFEYFSETQRNKGNFPGRFSGRQFSNSRSEMNVSTLELGDSALYLCASSLTGNEKLFFGSGTQLSVL.